This T cell receptor (beta chain) stems from a study of pediatric ulcerative colitis. As for the study in general: Ulcerative colitis patients had pancolitis or left-sided colitis, with confirming histology.

For this clone: The antigen remains undetermined.

The method was immunoSEQ multiplex PCR; TCRdb's version includes in-frame clones alone and lacks a portion of them. The sample shows 4,500 to 5,500 clones, 80% to 90% of them seen only once. V was clipped by 4 bases and J by 7 bases; unmatched bases: 7. CDR3 length: 15 amino acids. Germline-derived CDR1 and CDR2 are SGHRS and YFSETQ. Study-level points and caveats: Ulcerative colitis patients shared more blood-rectal clones than controls.

V and J are TRBV5-1 and TRBJ2-1; 11 nucleotides align to TRBD2. Sequenced: blood. The origin of this receptor is a boy younger than 18 with mild ulcerative colitis. This chain's CDR3 is CASSPRRLAGNEQFF. As DNA, the CDR3 is TGCGCCAGCAGCCCCCGGAGACTAGCGGGGAATGAGCAGTTCTTC.